This entry describes one TCR beta chain. Its target is not known. These data originate in a study of cytomegalovirus exposure and HLA in healthy donors. Study context: From HLA-typed donors, an early data release held tens of millions of unique TCRs.

The PCR was carried out with 60 Vbeta primers and 13 Jbeta primers. Produced via immunoSEQ multiplex PCR; TCRdb's table is partial and in-frame only. The table shows roughly 120,000 clones, with approximately 80% occurring only once. There are 17 residues in the CDR3. Deletions cut 6 bases from V and 4 bases from J, with 24 bases between. Germline loops: CDR1 WNHNN, CDR2 SYGVQD (reference sequence). Study-level points and caveats: There was a cluster of highly shared sequence variants that was likely a sequencing artifact. Clonal expansion, a later analysis showed, was greater in HLA-associated TCR beta chains than in equally common others.

The clonotype originates from a middle-aged woman in good health and CMV-seropositive. The sequenced material came from PBMCs. This chain links TRBV10-1 with TRBJ1-2; D is perhaps TRBD1 (6 bases). CDR3 sequence (DNA): TGCGCCAGCAGGGTAGACAAACAGGGAGAGGTGGCCTATGGCTACACCTTC. Protein: CASRVDKQGEVAYGYTF.